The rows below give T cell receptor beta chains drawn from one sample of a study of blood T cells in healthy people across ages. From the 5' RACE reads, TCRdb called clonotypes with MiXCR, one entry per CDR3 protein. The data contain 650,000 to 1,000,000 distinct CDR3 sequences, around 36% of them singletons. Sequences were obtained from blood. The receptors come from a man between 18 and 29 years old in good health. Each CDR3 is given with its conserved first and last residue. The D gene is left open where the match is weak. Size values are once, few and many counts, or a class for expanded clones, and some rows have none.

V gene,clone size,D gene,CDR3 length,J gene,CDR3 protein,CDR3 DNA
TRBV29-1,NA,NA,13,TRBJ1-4,CSVGGGGSEKLFF,TGCAGCGTTGGAGGGGGTGGTAGTGAAAAACTGTTTTTT
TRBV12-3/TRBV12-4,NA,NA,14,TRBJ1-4,CASSTGATNEKLFF,TGTGCCAGCAGTACAGGTGCAACTAATGAAAAACTGTTTTTT
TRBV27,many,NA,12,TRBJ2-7,CASKGRPYEQYF,TGTGCCAGCAAAGGTCGGCCCTACGAGCAGTACTTC
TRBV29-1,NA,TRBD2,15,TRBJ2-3,CSVVTSGGSTDTQYF,TGCAGCGTCGTGACTAGCGGGGGAAGCACAGATACGCAGTATTTT
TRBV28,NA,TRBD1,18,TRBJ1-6,CASSPWTGGAGRDSPLHF,TGTGCCAGCAGCCCCTGGACAGGGGGCGCTGGAAGGGATTCACCCCTCCACTTT
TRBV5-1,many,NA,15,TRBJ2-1,CASSLATGSYNEQFF,TGCGCCAGCAGCCTCGCGACAGGCTCCTACAATGAGCAGTTCTTC
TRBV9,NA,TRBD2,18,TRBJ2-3,CASSATSGGYPSTDTQYF,TGTGCCAGCAGCGCAACTAGCGGGGGTTACCCTAGCACAGATACGCAGTATTTT
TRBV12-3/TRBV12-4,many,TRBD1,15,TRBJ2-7,CASSLEDRDSYEQYF,TGTGCCAGCAGTCTAGAAGACAGGGACTCCTACGAGCAGTACTTC
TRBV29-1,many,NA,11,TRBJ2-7,CSVTDRNEQYF,TGCAGCGTTACGGACAGAAACGAGCAGTACTTC
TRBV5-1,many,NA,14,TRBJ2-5,CASSLSAGRETQYF,TGCGCCAGCAGCCTCTCGGCGGGCAGAGAGACCCAGTACTTC
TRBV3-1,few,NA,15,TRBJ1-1,CASSPNREGSSVAFF,TGTGCCAGCAGCCCCAACAGGGAGGGGTCATCAGTAGCTTTCTTT